The clone carrying this T cell receptor beta chain was seen once. As handled by the study authors: It was from reference gene primer amplification that nucleated cell counts were estimated. The protocol was immunoSEQ multiplex PCR, while the TCRdb copy is restricted to in-frame clones and leaves out a portion. For V, J and clone size, that table is used; D and trimming come from the DNA. The repertoire holds some 87,000 clones, with around 82% as singletons. The data were obtained in a study of blood T cell repertoires in COVID-19. Looking at the study overall: Samples of COVID-19 (acute and convalescent) were obtained from the United States, Italy and Spain. The cDNA or gDNA used as material had been derived from T cells, B-cell-depleted T cells, or PBMCs.

V gave up 6 bases and J gave up 7 bases; unmatched junction bases: 12. Germline V gives CDR1 KGHSH, CDR2 LQKENI. The CDR3 loop spans 15 amino acids. This receptor was obtained from a man aged 50 or older who had recovered from COVID-19. The chain recombines TRBV18 with TRBJ1-5; TRBD1 agrees at 7 bases. The sequencing input was peripheral blood. The CDR3 DNA sequence: TGTGCCAGCTCCCTCGACAGGGAATGGGAACAGCCCCAGCATTTT. It is translated as CASSLDREWEQPQHF.